The 23 T cell receptor beta chains below were found in one sample sequenced in a study of T cell responses to AZD1222 COVID-19 vaccine. Assay: immunoSEQ multiplex PCR; the TCRdb copy retains only in-frame clones and omits some. The sample consists of over 65,000 clones, roughly 90% of them appearing once. Sequenced here: peripheral blood, sampled 28 days after the second AZD1222 dose. The receptor source for this set is an adult who received the AZD1222 COVID-19 vaccine.

The chain has TRBV7-2 and TRBJ1-2; D call uncertain. This CDR3 has 15 residues. V was shortened by 2 bases and J by 6 bases, with 16 bases between the two germline ends. CDR1 and CDR2 (germline): SGHTA, FQGNSA. CDR3 sequence reads: CASSLSHARTDGYTF. CDR3 in DNA: TGTGCCAGCAGCTTAAGTCACGCCAGGACGGATGGCTACACCTTC.

This sequence joins TRBV4-3 and TRBJ2-1; D remains unclear. The germline V gene encodes CDR1 LGHNA and CDR2 YSLEER. There are 13 residues in the CDR3. V lost 1 base, J lost 7 bases, and 8 bases lay in between. The CDR3 DNA follows: TGCGCCAGCAGCCAAGGAGAGGTGAATGAGCAGTTCTTC. It yields the protein CASSQGEVNEQFF.

V usage is TRBV15 and J usage is TRBJ2-2, with a tentative D call TRBD2 (6 bases). CDR3 length equals 17 residues. Germline CDR1 LNHNV, CDR2 YYDKDF (reference sequence). V lost 1 base and J lost 0, with 12 bases in between. The CDR3 DNA reads TGTGCCACCAGCAGAGCGGAGGGCGTCGCGAACACCGGGGAGCTGTTTTTT. As protein: CATSRAEGVANTGELFF.

This chain uses TRBV6-2 or TRBV6-3 with TRBJ2-1; 12 bases agree with TRBD2. The trim removed 4 bases at V and 9 bases at J, leaving 7 bases unmatched. The CDR3 spans 15 residues. The V gene's germline CDR1 is MNHEY and CDR2 SVGEGT. The CDR3 nucleotides are TGTGCCAGCAGTTTCACGACTAGCGGGAGTGGTGAGCAGTTCTTC. It encodes CASSFTTSGSGEQFF.

The CDR3 coding sequence is TGTGCCAGCAGCAGACCAGACAGCGACTATGGCTACACCTTC. Protein: CASSRPDSDYGYTF. The rearrangement joins TRBV5-8 to TRBJ1-2; tentative D call: TRBD1 (5 bases). V was shortened by 4 bases and J by 3 bases, with 13 bases between the two germline ends. Germline loops: CDR1 SGHTS, CDR2 YDEGEE. The CDR3 spans 14 residues.

The rearrangement joins TRBV27 to TRBJ1-5; perhaps TRBD1 as D (5 bases). This CDR3 has 17 residues. Per the germline V gene, CDR1 is MNHEY and CDR2 is SMNVEV (reference sequence). Trimming stripped 5 bases from V and 0 bases from J, with 17 bases between. The CDR3 sequence: CASSPILSGGSNQPQHF. Written as DNA, the CDR3 is TGTGCCAGCAGTCCGATTTTAAGTGGGGGTAGCAATCAGCCCCAGCATTTT.

This sequence joins TRBV5-4 and TRBJ2-7; no definite D call. This CDR3 spans 15 amino acids. Trimming took off 0 bases at V and 5 bases at J, with 15 bases between the two ends. The germline V gene has CDR1 SGHNT and CDR2 YYREEE (reference sequence). The CDR3 spells CASSLASDGIHEQYF. CDR3 bases: TGTGCCAGCAGCTTGGCCAGTGACGGAATCCACGAGCAGTACTTC.

CDR3 protein: CASSPGQVPNYGYTF. CDR3 sequence (DNA): TGTGCCAGCTCACCGGGACAGGTTCCTAACTATGGCTACACCTTC. The chain combines TRBV18 with TRBJ1-2; 8 bases are shared with TRBD1. Unmatched junction bases numbered 3, after V lost 3 bases and J lost 0 bases. The germline CDR1 and CDR2 sequences are KGHSH and LQKENI. The CDR3 covers 15 residues.

V usage is TRBV27 and J usage is TRBJ2-7; D gene ambiguous. Germline CDR1 and CDR2: MNHEY and SMNVEV (reference sequence). This CDR3 comprises 13 residues. Trimming removed 2 bases from V and 2 bases from J, with 7 bases in between. The DNA of the CDR3 is TGTGCCAGCAGTTTAGGGCTAACCTACGAGCAGTACTTC. As protein: CASSLGLTYEQYF.

V usage is TRBV19 and J usage is TRBJ2-2; D possibly corresponds to TRBD2 (6 bases). The V gene's germline CDR1 is LNHDA and CDR2 SQIVND (reference sequence). Trimming removed 5 bases from V and 3 bases from J, with 16 bases in between. CDR3 length: 16 residues. The CDR3 loop reads CASSQYGSGYTGELFF. DNA for the CDR3: TGTGCCAGTAGTCAATACGGGAGTGGTTACACCGGGGAGCTGTTTTTT.

A few counts support this clone. CDR3 nucleotides: TGTGCCTCTGGGCAAAAAGGAGACACTGAAGCTTTCTTT. Its protein product is CASGQKGDTEAFF. V and J are TRBV19 and TRBJ1-1, with D uncertain. CDR3 length: 13 amino acids. The germline CDR1 and CDR2 sequences are LNHDA and SQIVND (reference sequence). Trimming took 11 bases from V and 3 from J, leaving 16 bases between them.

This chain uses TRBV11-3 with TRBJ2-1; D perhaps matches TRBD2 (5 bases). The CDR3 consists of 13 residues. CDR1 is SGHNT, CDR2 YENEEA, per germline. The germline V and J ends were trimmed by 5 bases and 4 bases, with 9 bases remaining between them. CDR3 sequence: CASSRRGYNEQFF. The CDR3 DNA sequence: TGTGCCAGCAGCCGTCGGGGATACAATGAGCAGTTCTTC. The complete variable domain, with remaining parts taken from reference TRBV11-3 and TRBJ2-1, reads EAGVVQSPRYKIIEKKQPVAFWCNPISGHNTLYWYLQNLGQGPELLIRYENEEAVDDSQLPKDRFSAERLKGVDSTLKIQPAELGDSAVYLCASSRRGYNEQFFGPGTRLTVL.

This chain connects TRBV10-3 to TRBJ2-7; tentatively, D is TRBD1 (5 bases). V lost 8 bases and J 6 bases, leaving 17 bases between the germline ends. Looked up from germline, CDR1 is ENHRY and CDR2 is SYGVKD. This CDR3 is built from 13 residues. CDR3 in amino acids: CAIRPGSVLEQYF. The CDR3 coding sequence is TGTGCCATCCGGCCAGGGTCCGTCCTCGAGCAGTACTTC.

This rearrangement joins TRBV11-2 to TRBJ2-1; 7 bases fit TRBD1. Germline V gene lookup returns CDR1 SGHAT and CDR2 FQNNGV. The ends lost 4 bases at V and 6 bases at J; junction bases unmatched: 12. This CDR3 has 16 residues. The CDR3 DNA reads TGTGCCAGCAGCTCGATCCGGACAGGTAGAATCAATGAGCAGTTCTTC. Encoded protein: CASSSIRTGRINEQFF.

Comment on this clone: The germline gene is not matched at one end of the junction; a read error may be the cause. The genes are TRBV7-9 and TRBJ1-1; no firm D call. This CDR3 has 14 residues. Germline lookup yields CDR1 SEHNR and CDR2 FQNEAQ (reference sequence). The CDR3 loop is CASSLDGMNTEAFF. CDR3 coding DNA: TGTGCCAGCAGCTTAGATGGGATGAATACTGAAGCTTTCTTT.

This chain uses TRBV29-1 with TRBJ2-7, with no clear D. The V end lost 3 bases, the J end lost 0 bases, and 9 bases lay between the germline ends. CDR1 is SQVTM, CDR2 ANQGSEA, per germline. The CDR3 runs 13 residues. The CDR3: CSVEVQSSYEQYF. The CDR3 DNA follows: TGCAGCGTTGAGGTGCAGAGCTCCTACGAGCAGTACTTC.

The chain couples TRBV19 to TRBJ1-5; tentatively, D is TRBD1 (5 bases). The CDR3 totals 15 residues. Germline V gene sequence: CDR1 LNHDA, CDR2 SQIVND (reference sequence). Trimming pared 5 bases from V and 2 bases from J, leaving 13 bases between. CDR3 in amino acids: CASSYGGVRNQPQHF. CDR3 nucleotide sequence: TGTGCCAGTAGTTATGGGGGAGTTCGCAATCAGCCCCAGCATTTT.

This clone was counted once. The chain combines TRBV6-5 with TRBJ1-1; TRBD1 aligns across 9 bases. The V gene's germline CDR1 is MNHEY and CDR2 SVGAGI. The junction had 8 bases not matched to a gene; V was cut back by 5 bases and J by 7 bases. CDR3 length: 14 amino acids. This CDR3 is CASSQGQGVVEAFF. The CDR3 coding sequence is TGTGCCAGCAGTCAGGGACAGGGAGTGGTTGAAGCTTTCTTT.

The chain has TRBV2 and TRBJ2-7; 11 nucleotides align to TRBD1. Germline V gene data show CDR1 as SNHLY and CDR2 as FYNNEI. The V and J ends lost 9 bases and 2 bases, in that order; junction bases with no gene match: 3. This CDR3 spans 13 amino acids. The CDR3 sequence is CASRTGGTYEQYF. The CDR3 nucleotides are TGTGCCAGTAGGACAGGGGGCACCTACGAGCAGTACTTC.

The V call is TRBV3-1 (or the pseudogene TRBV3-2), the J call TRBJ1-5; TRBD1 might be the D (5 bases). The CDR3 covers 16 residues. Between the trimmed V and J ends, which lost 6 bases and 1 base, there was a span of 16 bases. Germline V lookup: CDR1 LGHDT, CDR2 YNNKEL (reference sequence). DNA of the CDR3: TGTGCCAGCAGGCCGTCGCAATGGGACAGCAATCAGCCCCAGCATTTT. Translation gives CASRPSQWDSNQPQHF.

The chain is built from TRBV18 and TRBJ2-1; 8 bases agree with TRBD2. V was pared by 3 bases and J by 0 bases, with 4 bases of the junction left unmatched. CDR3 length equals 16 residues. Germline V gives CDR1 KGHSH, CDR2 LQKENI. The CDR3 bases are TGTGCCAGCTCACCGCTAGCGGGCATCTCCTACAATGAGCAGTTCTTC. This translates into CASSPLAGISYNEQFF. The full variable domain, with the rest looked up from reference TRBV18 and TRBJ2-1, is NAGVMQNPRHLVRRRGQEARLRCSPMKGHSHVYWYRQLPEEGLKFMVYLQKENIIDESGMPKERFSAEFPKEGPSILRIQQVVRGDSAAYFCASSPLAGISYNEQFFGPGTRLTVL.

The chain recombines TRBV7-6 with TRBJ2-7, with D uncertain. CDR3 length equals 16 residues. Per the germline V gene, CDR1 is SGHVS and CDR2 is FNYEAQ. V was pared by 0 bases and J by 0 bases, with 12 bases between. The DNA of the CDR3 is TGTGCCAGCAGCTTAGCTGCGCTATCTAGCTCCTACGAGCAGTACTTC. Translating gives CASSLAALSSSYEQYF.

This clone was recorded only once. The V and J genes are TRBV7-2 and TRBJ2-3, with 9 positions matching TRBD2. Germline CDR1 SGHTA, CDR2 FQGNSA. J was trimmed by 2 bases and V by 1 base; bases with no gene match: 7. This CDR3 spans 17 amino acids. The CDR3 spells CASSLEGLAGYTDTQYF. The CDR3 nucleotides read TGTGCCAGCAGCTTAGAGGGGCTAGCGGGGTACACAGATACGCAGTATTTT.